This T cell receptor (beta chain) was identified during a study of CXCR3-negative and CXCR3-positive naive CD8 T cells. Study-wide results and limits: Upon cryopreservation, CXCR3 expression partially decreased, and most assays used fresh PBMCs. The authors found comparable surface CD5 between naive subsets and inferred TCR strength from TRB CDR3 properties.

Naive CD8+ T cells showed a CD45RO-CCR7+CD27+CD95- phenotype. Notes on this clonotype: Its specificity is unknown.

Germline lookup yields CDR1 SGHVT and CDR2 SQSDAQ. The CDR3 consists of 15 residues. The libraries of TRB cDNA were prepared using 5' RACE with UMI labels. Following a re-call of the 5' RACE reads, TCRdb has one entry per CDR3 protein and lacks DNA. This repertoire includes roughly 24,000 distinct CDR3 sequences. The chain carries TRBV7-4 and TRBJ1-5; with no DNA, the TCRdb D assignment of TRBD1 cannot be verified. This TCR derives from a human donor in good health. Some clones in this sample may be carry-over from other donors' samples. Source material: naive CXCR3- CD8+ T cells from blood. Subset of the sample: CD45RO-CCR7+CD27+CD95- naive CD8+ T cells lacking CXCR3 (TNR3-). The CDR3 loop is CASSQQDGPNQPQHF.